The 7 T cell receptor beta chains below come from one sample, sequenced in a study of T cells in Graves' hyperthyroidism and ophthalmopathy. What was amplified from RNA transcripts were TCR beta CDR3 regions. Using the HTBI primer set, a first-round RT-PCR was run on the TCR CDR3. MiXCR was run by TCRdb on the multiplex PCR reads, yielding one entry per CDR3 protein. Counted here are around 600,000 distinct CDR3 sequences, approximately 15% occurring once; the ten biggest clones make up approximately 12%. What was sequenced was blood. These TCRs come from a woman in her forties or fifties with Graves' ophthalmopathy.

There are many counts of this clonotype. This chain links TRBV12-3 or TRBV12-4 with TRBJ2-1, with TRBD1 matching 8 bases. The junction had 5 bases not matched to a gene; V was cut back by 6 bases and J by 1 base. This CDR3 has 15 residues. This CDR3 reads CASSLQGESYNEQFF. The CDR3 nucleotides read TGTGCCAGCAGCTTACAGGGGGAGTCCTACAATGAGCAGTTCTTC.

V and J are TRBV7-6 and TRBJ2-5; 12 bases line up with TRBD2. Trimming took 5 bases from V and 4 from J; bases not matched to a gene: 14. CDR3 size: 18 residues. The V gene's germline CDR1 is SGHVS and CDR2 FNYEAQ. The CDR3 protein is CASSTRRLAGVIPETQYF. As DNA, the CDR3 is TGTGCCAGCAGCACCAGAAGACTAGCGGGAGTTATTCCAGAGACCCAGTACTTC.

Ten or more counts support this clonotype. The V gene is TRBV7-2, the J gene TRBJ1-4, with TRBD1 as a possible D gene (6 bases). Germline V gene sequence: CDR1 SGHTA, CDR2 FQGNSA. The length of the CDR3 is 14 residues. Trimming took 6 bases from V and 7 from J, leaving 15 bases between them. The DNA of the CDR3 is TGTGCCAGCAGTCAAATGATCAGGGGTGAAAAACTGTTTTTT. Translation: CASSQMIRGEKLFF.

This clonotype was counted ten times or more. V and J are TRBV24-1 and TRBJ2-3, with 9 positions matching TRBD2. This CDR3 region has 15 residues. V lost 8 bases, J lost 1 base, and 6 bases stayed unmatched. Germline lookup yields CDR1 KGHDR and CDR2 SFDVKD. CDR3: CATNPGGRGTDTQYF. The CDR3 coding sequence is TGTGCCACCAATCCGGGCGGGAGGGGCACAGATACGCAGTATTTT.

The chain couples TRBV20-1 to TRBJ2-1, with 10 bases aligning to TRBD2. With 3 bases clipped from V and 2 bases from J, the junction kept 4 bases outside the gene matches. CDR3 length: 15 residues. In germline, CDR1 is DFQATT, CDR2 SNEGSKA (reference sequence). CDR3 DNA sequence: TGCAGTGCTAGGTCTAGCGGGGGTGCCTACAATGAGCAGTTCTTC. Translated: CSARSSGGAYNEQFF.

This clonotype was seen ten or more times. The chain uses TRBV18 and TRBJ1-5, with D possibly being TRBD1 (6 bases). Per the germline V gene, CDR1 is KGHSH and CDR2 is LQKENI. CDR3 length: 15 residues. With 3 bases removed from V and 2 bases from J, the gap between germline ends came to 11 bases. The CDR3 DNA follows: TGTGCCAGCTCACCGACCAGGACAGGCAATCAGCCCCAGCATTTT. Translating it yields CASSPTRTGNQPQHF.

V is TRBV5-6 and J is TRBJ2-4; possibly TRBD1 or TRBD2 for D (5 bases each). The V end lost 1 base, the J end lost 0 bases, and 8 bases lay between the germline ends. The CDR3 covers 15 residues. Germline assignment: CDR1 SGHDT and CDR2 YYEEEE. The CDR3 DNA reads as TGTGCCAGCAGCTTGTGGGGGAAAGCCAAAAACATTCAGTACTTC. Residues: CASSLWGKAKNIQYF. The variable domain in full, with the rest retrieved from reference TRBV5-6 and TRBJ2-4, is DAGVTQSPTHLIKTRGQQVTLRCSPKSGHDTVSWYQQALGQGPQFIFQYYEEEERQRGNFPDRFSGHQFPNYSSELNVNALLLGDSALYLCASSLWGKAKNIQYFGAGTRLSVL.